This T cell receptor (beta chain) was retrieved from a study of T cells in Graves' hyperthyroidism and ophthalmopathy. Amplified TCR beta CDR3 regions derived from RNA transcripts. HTBI primers drove first-round RT-PCR of the TCR CDR3. Using its own MiXCR run on the multiplex PCR reads, TCRdb lists one record per CDR3 protein. The sample yields about 200,000 distinct CDR3 sequences, approximately 20% seen once. These patients, aged 18 to 65, had recently diagnosed hyperthyroidism lasting under 2 months. The CDR3 runs 16 residues. V shed 1 base, J shed 3 bases, and the junction held 8 bases outside the gene matches. Germline lookup yields CDR1 SGHDN and CDR2 FVKESK.

The sequence derives from a man aged 35-49 years with Graves' hyperthyroidism. Sample: blood. The chain has TRBV14 and TRBJ1-1; 7 bases map to TRBD1. The CDR3 DNA reads TGTGCCAGCAGCCAAGGGTTAGGGACAGCAGACACTGAAGCTTTCTTT. Translation: CASSQGLGTADTEAFF.